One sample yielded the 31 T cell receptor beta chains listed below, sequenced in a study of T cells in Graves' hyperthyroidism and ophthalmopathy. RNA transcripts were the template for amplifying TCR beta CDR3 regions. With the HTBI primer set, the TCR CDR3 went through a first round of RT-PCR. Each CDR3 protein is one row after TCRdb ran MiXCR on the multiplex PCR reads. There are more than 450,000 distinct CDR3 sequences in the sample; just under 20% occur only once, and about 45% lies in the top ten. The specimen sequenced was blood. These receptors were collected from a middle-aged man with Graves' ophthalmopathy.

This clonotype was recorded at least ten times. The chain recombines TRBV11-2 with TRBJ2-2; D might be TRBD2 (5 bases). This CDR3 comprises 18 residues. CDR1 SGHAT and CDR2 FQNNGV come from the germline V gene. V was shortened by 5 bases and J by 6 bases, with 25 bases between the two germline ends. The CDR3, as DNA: TGTGCCAGCAGCCTGAGTGTGAGGGCGAGCCGCCGGGCCGGGGAGCTGTTTTTT. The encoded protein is CASSLSVRASRRAGELFF.

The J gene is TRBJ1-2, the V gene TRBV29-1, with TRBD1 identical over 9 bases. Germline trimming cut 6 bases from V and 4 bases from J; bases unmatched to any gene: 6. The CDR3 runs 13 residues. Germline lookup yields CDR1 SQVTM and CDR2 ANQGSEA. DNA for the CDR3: TGCAGCGTAATAGCGACAGGGGGCTATGGCTACACCTTC. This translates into CSVIATGGYGYTF.

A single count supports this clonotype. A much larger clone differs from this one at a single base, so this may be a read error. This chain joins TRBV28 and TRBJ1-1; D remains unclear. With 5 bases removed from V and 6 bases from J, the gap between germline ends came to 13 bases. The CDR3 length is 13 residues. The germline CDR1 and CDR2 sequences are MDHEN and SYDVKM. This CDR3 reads CASSPPSGAEAFF. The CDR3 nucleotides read TGTGCCAGCAGTCCTCCTAGTGGGGCTGAAGCTTTCTTT.

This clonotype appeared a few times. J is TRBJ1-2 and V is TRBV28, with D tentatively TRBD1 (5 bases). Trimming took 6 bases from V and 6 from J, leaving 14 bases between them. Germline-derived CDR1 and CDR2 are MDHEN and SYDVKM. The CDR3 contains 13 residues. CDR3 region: CASSQLGTDGYTF. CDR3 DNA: TGTGCCAGCAGCCAGCTGGGGACTGATGGCTACACCTTC.

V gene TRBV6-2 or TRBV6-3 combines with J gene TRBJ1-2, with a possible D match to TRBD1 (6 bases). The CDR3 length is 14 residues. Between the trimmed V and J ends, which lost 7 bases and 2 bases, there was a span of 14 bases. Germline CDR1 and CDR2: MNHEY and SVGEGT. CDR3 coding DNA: TGTGCCAGCACCAACCCAGGGGTAAACTATGGCTACACCTTC. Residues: CASTNPGVNYGYTF.

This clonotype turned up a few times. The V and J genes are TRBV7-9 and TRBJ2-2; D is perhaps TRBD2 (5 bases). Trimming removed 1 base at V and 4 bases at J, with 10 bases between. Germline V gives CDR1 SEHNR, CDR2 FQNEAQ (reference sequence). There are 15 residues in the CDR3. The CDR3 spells CASSLETGSTGELFF. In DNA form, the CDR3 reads TGTGCCAGCAGCTTAGAGACTGGGAGCACCGGGGAGCTGTTTTTT. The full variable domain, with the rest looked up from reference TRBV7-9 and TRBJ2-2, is DTGVSQNPRHKITKRGQNVTFRCDPISEHNRLYWYRQTLGQGPEFLTYFQNEAQLEKSRLLSDRFSAERPKGSFSTLEIQRTEQGDSAMYLCASSLETGSTGELFFGEGSRLTVL.

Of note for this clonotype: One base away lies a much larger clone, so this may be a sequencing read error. The CDR3 region is CASRLGHKGQPQHF. In DNA form, the CDR3 reads TGTGCCAGCAGACTCGGGCACAAGGGGCAGCCCCAGCATTTT. The rearrangement joins TRBV28 to TRBJ1-5, with D maybe TRBD1 (5 bases). The V end lost 6 bases, the J end lost 7 bases, and 16 bases lay between the germline ends. Germline CDR1 is MDHEN and CDR2 is SYDVKM. This CDR3 is built from 14 residues. Supplemented by reference TRBV28 and TRBJ1-5, the full variable domain reads DVKVTQSSRYLVKRTGEKVFLECVQDMDHENMFWYRQDPGLGLRLIYFSYDVKMKEKGDIPEGYSVSREKKERFSLILESASTNQTSMYLCASRLGHKGQPQHFGDGTRLSIL.

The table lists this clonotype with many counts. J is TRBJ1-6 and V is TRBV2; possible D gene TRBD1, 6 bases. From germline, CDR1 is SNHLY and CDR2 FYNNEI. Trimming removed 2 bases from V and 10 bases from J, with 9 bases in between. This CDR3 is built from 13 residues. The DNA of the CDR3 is TGTGCCAGCAGTGAAACAGGGTACTCACCCCTCCACTTT. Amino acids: CASSETGYSPLHF.

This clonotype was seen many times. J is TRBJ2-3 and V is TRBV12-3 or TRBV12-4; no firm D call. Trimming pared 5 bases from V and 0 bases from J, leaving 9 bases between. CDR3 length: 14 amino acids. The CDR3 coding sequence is TGTGCCAGCAGTCCCCGGGCTAGCACAGATACGCAGTATTTT. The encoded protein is CASSPRASTDTQYF.

CDR3 nucleotide sequence: TGCAGCGTCGGTCCCGGGGGAGGCTCCTACAATGAGCAGTTCTTC. Protein product: CSVGPGGGSYNEQFF. The chain carries TRBV29-1 and TRBJ2-1, with D possibly TRBD2 on 6 matching bases. Germline lookup yields CDR1 SQVTM and CDR2 ANQGSEA. This CDR3 is built from 15 residues. Trimming pared 6 bases from V and 0 bases from J, leaving 15 bases between.

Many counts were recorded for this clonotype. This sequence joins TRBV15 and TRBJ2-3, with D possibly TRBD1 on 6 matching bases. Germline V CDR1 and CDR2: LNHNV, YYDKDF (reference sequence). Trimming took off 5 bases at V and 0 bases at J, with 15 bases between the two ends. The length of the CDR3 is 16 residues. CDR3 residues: CATSPTPGHSTDTQYF. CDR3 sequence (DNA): TGTGCCACCAGCCCAACCCCGGGACACAGCACAGATACGCAGTATTTT.

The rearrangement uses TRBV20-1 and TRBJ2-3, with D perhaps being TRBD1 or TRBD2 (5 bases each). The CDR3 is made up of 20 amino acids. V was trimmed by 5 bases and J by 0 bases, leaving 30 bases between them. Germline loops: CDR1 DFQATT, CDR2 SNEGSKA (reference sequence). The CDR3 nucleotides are TGCAGTGCTCACATCCCGTTAGGGACCGCGGCCCGCGCTAGCACAGATACGCAGTATTTT. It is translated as CSAHIPLGTAARASTDTQYF.

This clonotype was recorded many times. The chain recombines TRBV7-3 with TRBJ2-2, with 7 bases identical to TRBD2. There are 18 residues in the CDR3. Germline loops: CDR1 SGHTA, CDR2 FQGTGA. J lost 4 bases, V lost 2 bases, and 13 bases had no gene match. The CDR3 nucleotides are TGTGCCAGCAGCTTAGGCGCGGGAGCCGGCCAGGGCACCGGGGAGCTGTTTTTT. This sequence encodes CASSLGAGAGQGTGELFF.

The CDR3 spells CASSFETGTSPGELFF. CDR3 DNA: TGTGCCAGCAGCTTTGAGACCGGGACTAGCCCCGGGGAGCTGTTTTTT. The chain has TRBV7-2 and TRBJ2-2; TRBD2 matches 9 bases. V shed 3 bases and J 6 bases; nucleotides not matched to a gene: 8. There are 16 residues in the CDR3. CDR1 and CDR2 from the germline V gene are SGHTA and FQGNSA.

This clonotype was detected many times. The CDR3 region has the DNA TGTGCCAGCAGTTTTACAGGGACCTATGGCTACACCTTC. This sequence encodes CASSFTGTYGYTF. The chain couples TRBV28 to TRBJ1-2; D possibly corresponds to TRBD1 (6 bases). V lost 3 bases and J lost 4, with 9 bases in between. The CDR3 contains 13 residues. The germline V gene encodes CDR1 MDHEN and CDR2 SYDVKM.

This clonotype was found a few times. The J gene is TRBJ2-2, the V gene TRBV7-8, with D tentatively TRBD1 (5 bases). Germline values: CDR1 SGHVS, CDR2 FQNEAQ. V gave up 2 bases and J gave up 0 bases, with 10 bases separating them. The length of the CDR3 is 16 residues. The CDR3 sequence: CASSLWAGPNTGELFF. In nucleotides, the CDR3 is TGTGCCAGCAGCTTATGGGCAGGGCCGAACACCGGGGAGCTGTTTTTT.

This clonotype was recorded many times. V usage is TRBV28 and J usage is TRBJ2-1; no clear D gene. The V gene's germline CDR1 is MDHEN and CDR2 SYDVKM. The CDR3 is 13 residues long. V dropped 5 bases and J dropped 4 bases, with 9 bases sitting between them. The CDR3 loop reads CASSPPLYNEQFF. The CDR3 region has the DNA TGTGCCAGCAGTCCCCCGCTTTACAATGAGCAGTTCTTC.

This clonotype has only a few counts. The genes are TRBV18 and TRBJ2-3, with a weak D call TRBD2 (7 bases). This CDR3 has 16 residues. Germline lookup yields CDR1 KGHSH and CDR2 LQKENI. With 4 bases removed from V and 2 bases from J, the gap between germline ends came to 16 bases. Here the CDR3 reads CASSQLRGGNTDTQYF. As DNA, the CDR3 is TGTGCCAGCTCACAGTTGCGCGGGGGCAACACAGATACGCAGTATTTT.

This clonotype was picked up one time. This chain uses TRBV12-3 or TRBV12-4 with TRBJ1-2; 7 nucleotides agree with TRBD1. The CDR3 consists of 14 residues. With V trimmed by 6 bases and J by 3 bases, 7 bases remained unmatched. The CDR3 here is CASSNGQADYGYTF. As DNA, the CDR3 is TGTGCCAGCAGCAACGGACAGGCGGACTATGGCTACACCTTC.

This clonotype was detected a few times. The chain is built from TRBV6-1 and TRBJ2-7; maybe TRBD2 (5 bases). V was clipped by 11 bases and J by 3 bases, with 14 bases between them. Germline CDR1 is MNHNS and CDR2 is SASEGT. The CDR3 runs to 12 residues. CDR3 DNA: TGTGCCCCTGAGGGTTTTAACTACGAGCAGTACTTC. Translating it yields CAPEGFNYEQYF.

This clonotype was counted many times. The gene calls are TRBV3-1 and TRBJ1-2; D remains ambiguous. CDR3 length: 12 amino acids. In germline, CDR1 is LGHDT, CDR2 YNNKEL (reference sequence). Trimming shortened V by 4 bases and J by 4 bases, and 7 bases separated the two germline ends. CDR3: CASSRRAYGYTF. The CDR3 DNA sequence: TGTGCCAGCAGCCGCCGGGCCTATGGCTACACCTTC.

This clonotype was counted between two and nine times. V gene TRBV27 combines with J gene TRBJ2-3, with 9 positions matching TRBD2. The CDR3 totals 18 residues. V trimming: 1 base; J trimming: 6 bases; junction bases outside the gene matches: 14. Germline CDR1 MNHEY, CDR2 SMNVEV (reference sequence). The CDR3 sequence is CASSLWGEGLADHDTQYF. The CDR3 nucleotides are TGTGCCAGCAGTTTATGGGGAGAGGGACTAGCCGACCACGATACGCAGTATTTT.

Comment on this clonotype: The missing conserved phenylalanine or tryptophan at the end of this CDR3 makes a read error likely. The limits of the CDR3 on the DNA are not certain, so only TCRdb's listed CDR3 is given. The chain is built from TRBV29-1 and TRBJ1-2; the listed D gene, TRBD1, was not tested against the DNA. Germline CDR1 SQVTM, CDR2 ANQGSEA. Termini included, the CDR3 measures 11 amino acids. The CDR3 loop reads CSLPGPPWLHL.

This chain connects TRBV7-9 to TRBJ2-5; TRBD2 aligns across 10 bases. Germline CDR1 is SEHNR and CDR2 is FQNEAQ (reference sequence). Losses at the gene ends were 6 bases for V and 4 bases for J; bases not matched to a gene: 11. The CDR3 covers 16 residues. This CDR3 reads CASSLPSGGALETQYF. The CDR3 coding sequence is TGTGCCAGCAGTTTGCCGAGCGGGGGGGCCTTAGAGACCCAGTACTTC.

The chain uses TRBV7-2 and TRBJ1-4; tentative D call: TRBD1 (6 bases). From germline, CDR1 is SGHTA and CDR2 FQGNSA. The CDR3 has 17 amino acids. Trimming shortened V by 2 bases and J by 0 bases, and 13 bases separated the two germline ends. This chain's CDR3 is CASSLSRGRATNEKLFF. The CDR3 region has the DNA TGTGCCAGCAGCTTAAGCCGGGGGCGTGCAACTAATGAAAAACTGTTTTTT.

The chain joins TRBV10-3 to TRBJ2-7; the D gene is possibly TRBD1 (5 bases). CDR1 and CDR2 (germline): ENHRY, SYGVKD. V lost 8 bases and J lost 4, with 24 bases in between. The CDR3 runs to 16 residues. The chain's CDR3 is CAISAQGPLRIYEQYF. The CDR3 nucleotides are TGTGCCATCTCAGCTCAGGGCCCCTTAAGGATTTACGAGCAGTACTTC.

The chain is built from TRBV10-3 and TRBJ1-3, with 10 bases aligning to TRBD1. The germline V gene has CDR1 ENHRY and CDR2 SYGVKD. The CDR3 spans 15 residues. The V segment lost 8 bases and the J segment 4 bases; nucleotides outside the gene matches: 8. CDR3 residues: CAIATGTGVGNTIYF. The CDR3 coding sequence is TGTGCCATCGCTACCGGGACAGGGGTCGGAAACACCATATATTTT.

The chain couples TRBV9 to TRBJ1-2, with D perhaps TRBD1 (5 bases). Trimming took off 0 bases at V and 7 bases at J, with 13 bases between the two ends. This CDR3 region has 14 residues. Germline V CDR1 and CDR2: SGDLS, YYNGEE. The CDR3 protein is CASSVGGTRVGYTF. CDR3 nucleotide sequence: TGTGCCAGCAGCGTAGGTGGGACGAGGGTTGGCTACACCTTC.

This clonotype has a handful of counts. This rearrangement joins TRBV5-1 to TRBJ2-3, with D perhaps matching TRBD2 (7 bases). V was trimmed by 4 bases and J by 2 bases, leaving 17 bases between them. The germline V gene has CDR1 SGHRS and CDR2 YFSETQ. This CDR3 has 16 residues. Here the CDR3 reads CASSPWGGPTTDTQYF. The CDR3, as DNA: TGCGCCAGCAGCCCCTGGGGGGGCCCGACCACAGATACGCAGTATTTT.

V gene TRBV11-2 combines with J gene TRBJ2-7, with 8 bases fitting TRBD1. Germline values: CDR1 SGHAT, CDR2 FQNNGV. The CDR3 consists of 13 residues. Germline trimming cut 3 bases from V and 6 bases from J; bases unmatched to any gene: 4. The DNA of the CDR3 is TGTGCCAGCAGCTTCGGACAGGGTAGCGAGCAGTACTTC. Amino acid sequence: CASSFGQGSEQYF. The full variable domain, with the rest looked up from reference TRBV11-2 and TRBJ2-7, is EAGVAQSPRYKIIEKRQSVAFWCNPISGHATLYWYQQILGQGPKLLIQFQNNGVVDDSQLPKDRFSAERLKGVDSTLKIQPAKLEDSAVYLCASSFGQGSEQYFGPGTRLTVT.

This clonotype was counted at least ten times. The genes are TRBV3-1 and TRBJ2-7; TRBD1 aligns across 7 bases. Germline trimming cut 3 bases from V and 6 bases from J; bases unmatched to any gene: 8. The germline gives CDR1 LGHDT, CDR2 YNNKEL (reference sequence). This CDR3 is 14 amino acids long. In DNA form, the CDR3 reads TGTGCCAGCAGCCAGACTCTGACAGGGAGCGAGCAGTACTTC. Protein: CASSQTLTGSEQYF.